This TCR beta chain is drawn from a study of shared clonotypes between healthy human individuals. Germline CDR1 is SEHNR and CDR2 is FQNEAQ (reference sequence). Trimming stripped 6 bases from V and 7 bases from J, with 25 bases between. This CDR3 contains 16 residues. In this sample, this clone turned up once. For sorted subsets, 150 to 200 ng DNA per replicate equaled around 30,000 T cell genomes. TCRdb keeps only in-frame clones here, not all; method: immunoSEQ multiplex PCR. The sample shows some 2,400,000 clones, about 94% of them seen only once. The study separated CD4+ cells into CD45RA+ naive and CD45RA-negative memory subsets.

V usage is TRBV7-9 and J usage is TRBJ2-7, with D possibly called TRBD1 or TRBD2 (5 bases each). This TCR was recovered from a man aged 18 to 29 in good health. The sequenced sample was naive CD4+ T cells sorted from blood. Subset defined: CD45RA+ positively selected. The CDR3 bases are TGTGCCAGCAGTCCTTTGGGACCCAACCGACGTGAGGAGCAGTACTTC. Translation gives CASSPLGPNRREEQYF.